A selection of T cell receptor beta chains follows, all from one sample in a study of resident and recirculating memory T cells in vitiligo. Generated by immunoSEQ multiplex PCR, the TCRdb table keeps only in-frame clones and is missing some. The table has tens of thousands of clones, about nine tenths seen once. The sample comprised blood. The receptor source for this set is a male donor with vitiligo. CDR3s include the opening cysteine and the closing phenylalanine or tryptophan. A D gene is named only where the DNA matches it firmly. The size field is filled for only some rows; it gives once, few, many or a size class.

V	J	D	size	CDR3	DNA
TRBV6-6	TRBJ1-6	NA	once	CASRSGEIFLGSPLHF	TGTGCCAGCAGGTCAGGGGAGATTTTCTTGGGATCACCCCTCCACTTT
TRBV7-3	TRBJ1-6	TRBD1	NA	CASSLGGGTGYNSPLHF	TGTGCCAGCAGCTTAGGGGGAGGGACAGGTTATAATTCACCCCTCCACTTT
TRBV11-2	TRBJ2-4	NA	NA	CASSPRDGDIQYF	TGTGCCAGCAGCCCGCGGGACGGGGACATTCAGTACTTC
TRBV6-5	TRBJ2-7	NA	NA	CASSYRGGSTYF	TGTGCCAGCAGTTACAGGGGCGGATCTACGTACTTC
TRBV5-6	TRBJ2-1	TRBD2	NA	CASSSLAGEYNEQFF	TGTGCCAGCAGTTCCCTAGCGGGGGAGTACAATGAGCAGTTCTTC
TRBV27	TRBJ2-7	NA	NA	CASSLGQGAYEQYF	TGTGCCAGCAGTTTAGGGCAGGGCGCTTACGAGCAGTACTTC
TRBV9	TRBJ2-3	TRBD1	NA	CASSVDRGTDTQYF	TGTGCCAGCAGCGTAGACAGGGGGACAGATACGCAGTATTTT
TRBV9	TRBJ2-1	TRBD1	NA	CASSADRGLDEQFF	TGTGCCAGCAGCGCGGACAGGGGGCTGGATGAGCAGTTCTTC
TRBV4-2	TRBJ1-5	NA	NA	CASSQDPARRDQPQHF	TGTGCCAGCAGCCAAGATCCCGCTAGGAGGGATCAGCCCCAGCATTTT
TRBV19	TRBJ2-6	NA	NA	CASSTLTSTGTSGANVLTF	TGTGCCAGTAGTACCCTTACATCGACAGGTACCTCTGGGGCCAACGTCCTGACTTTC